This TCR beta chain was sequenced during a study of beta chain features in type 1 diabetes. Reverse transcription of all isolated RNA meant that expressed TCRB transcripts were sequenced. Profiling relied on immunoSEQ multiplex PCR, and the TCRdb table lists in-frame clones only, not all of them. The sample lists 50,000 to 70,000 clones, approximately 52% occurring once. Worth noting for this clone: The antigen remains unidentified.

Study-wide results and caveats: Shorter TCRB CDR3s, moderately but significantly so, were found in Type 1 diabetes patients in all four CD4+ subsets.

CDR1 is SGDLS and CDR2 is YYNGEE in the germline V gene. V shed 6 bases and J shed 5 bases, with 16 bases lying between them. The CDR3 has 14 residues. Material for sequencing was Tregs from blood. The TCR sequence derives from a woman in her thirties or forties with type 1 diabetes. The chain carries TRBV9 and TRBJ2-3; D is perhaps TRBD2 (6 bases). The CDR3, as DNA: TGTGCCAGCACCACGTTAGGAGGGCTAGATACGCAGTATTTT. Its translation: CASTTLGGLDTQYF.